One and the same sample provided the 25 T cell receptor beta chains below, sequenced in a study of post-analysis software for immune sequencing data. Study outcomes and limitations: Relative to controls, patients had about five TRBV segments at higher frequency, with TRBV5-6, TRBV5-1 and TRBV20-1 among these.

Unique molecular identifiers tagged the TCR beta cDNA libraries. Using its own MiXCR run on the PCR reads, TCRdb lists one record per CDR3 protein. The top ten hold around 10% of the sample, which has around 700,000 distinct CDR3 sequences, roughly three fifths seen once. These receptors are not linked to any known antigen. Sequencing used blood. Source of these receptors: a girl aged 2 to 10 with multiple sclerosis.

The V call is TRBV5-6, the J call TRBJ2-7; D gene uncertain. Per the germline V gene, CDR1 is SGHDT and CDR2 is YYEEEE. The CDR3 contains 15 residues. V dropped 4 bases and J dropped 2 bases, with 16 bases sitting between them. The DNA of the CDR3 is TGTGCCAGCAGCCTTACCGGCCATACGCCCTACGAGCAGTACTTC. Translation: CASSLTGHTPYEQYF.

The rearrangement joins TRBV29-1 to TRBJ2-5, with 7 bases fitting TRBD1. The CDR3 loop spans 12 amino acids. Germline V gene data show CDR1 as SQVTM and CDR2 as ANQGSEA. Trimming took 7 bases from V and 2 from J; bases not matched to a gene: 4. The CDR3 DNA follows: TGCAGCGCGGGACAGCAACAAGAGACCCAGTACTTC. It is translated as CSAGQQQETQYF.

V gene TRBV27 combines with J gene TRBJ2-3; no reliable D call. Trimming pared 7 bases from V and 0 bases from J, leaving 14 bases between. Germline-derived CDR1 and CDR2 are MNHEY and SMNVEV (reference sequence). This CDR3 spans 15 amino acids. CDR3 bases: TGTGCCAGCAATATCGGCAGTTCCAGCACAGATACGCAGTATTTT. Its translation is CASNIGSSSTDTQYF.

The CDR3 protein is CSVPQGMENEQYF. CDR3 sequence (DNA): TGCAGCGTTCCTCAGGGAATGGAAAACGAGCAGTACTTC. The chain links TRBV29-1 to TRBJ2-7; TRBD1 might be the D (5 bases). This CDR3 comprises 13 residues. V was cut by 5 bases and J by 5 bases, with 16 bases left in between. The germline CDR1 and CDR2 sequences are SQVTM and ANQGSEA.

This chain connects TRBV5-1 to TRBJ2-6; D gene unclear. The CDR3 is 16 amino acids. Germline values: CDR1 SGHRS, CDR2 YFSETQ. Trimming took 4 bases from V and 2 from J, leaving 13 bases between them. The CDR3 coding sequence is TGCGCCAGCAGCCCACAAGGGTTACCTGGGGCCAACGTCCTGACTTTC. This gives the protein CASSPQGLPGANVLTF.

This clonotype was observed a few times. V is TRBV11-2 and J is TRBJ2-1, with a weak D call TRBD2 (6 bases). V was cut by 0 bases and J by 3 bases, with 12 bases left in between. Germline-derived CDR1 and CDR2 are SGHAT and FQNNGV. The length of the CDR3 is 16 residues. The CDR3 spells CASSLEDYPIYNEQFF. The CDR3 DNA follows: TGTGCCAGCAGCTTAGAGGACTACCCGATCTACAATGAGCAGTTCTTC.

In its sample, this clonotype was seen once. The chain joins TRBV12-3 or TRBV12-4 to TRBJ2-7; no clear D gene. This CDR3 is built from 13 residues. Trimming removed 7 bases at V and 3 bases at J, with 13 bases between. Written as DNA, the CDR3 is TGTGCCAGCAAAAAAGGGATCCTCTACGAGCAGTACTTC. It translates to CASKKGILYEQYF.

The chain is built from TRBV4-1 and TRBJ2-5; 7 positions agree with TRBD1. This CDR3 region has 17 residues. J lost 1 base, V lost 5 bases, and 13 bases had no gene match. Germline-derived CDR1 and CDR2 are MGHRA and YSYEKL. DNA for the CDR3: TGCGCCAGCAGCACACGGATCGCAGGGGGTGGCCAAGAGACCCAGTACTTC. Its translation: CASSTRIAGGGQETQYF.

This clonotype was counted a few times. The chain links TRBV20-1 to TRBJ1-5; the match to TRBD1 covers 10 bases. J lost 3 bases, V lost 6 bases, and 20 bases had no gene match. The CDR3 is 19 amino acids. Germline CDR1 reads DFQATT; CDR2 reads SNEGSKA (reference sequence). CDR3 amino acids: CSAPSRDRGHHPPNQPQHF. As DNA, the CDR3 is TGCAGTGCGCCTAGCCGGGACAGGGGACACCATCCCCCCAATCAGCCCCAGCATTTT.

This clonotype turned up a few times. This chain links TRBV20-1 with TRBJ2-3; 7 nucleotides line up with TRBD2. V gave up 5 bases and J gave up 1 base; unmatched junction bases: 3. Per germline, CDR1 DFQATT and CDR2 SNEGSKA (reference sequence). CDR3 length equals 13 residues. CDR3 protein: CSAFAGGTDTQYF. The CDR3 DNA sequence: TGCAGTGCTTTTGCGGGGGGCACAGATACGCAGTATTTT.

This sequence joins TRBV5-1 and TRBJ2-3; 7 positions agree with TRBD1. After removal of 9 bases from V and 0 bases from J, the junction contained 4 bases not matched to a gene. This CDR3 has 13 amino acids. Germline V CDR1 and CDR2: SGHRS, YFSETQ. The CDR3 protein is CATGTVSTDTQYF. The CDR3 DNA is TGCGCCACTGGGACAGTTAGCACAGATACGCAGTATTTT.

The CDR3 nucleotides are TGTGCCAGCAGCTCCCGGGGGGAAGGGACGACAGATACGCAGTATTTT. It translates to CASSSRGEGTTDTQYF. The rearrangement uses TRBV5-5 and TRBJ2-3; TRBD2 aligns across 7 bases. The V segment lost 3 bases and the J segment 3 bases; nucleotides outside the gene matches: 10. Per germline, CDR1 SGHKS and CDR2 YYEKEE (reference sequence). The CDR3 runs to 16 residues.

J is TRBJ2-1 and V is TRBV29-1; D possibly uses TRBD1 or TRBD2 (5 bases each). V dropped 4 bases and J dropped 9 bases, with 16 bases sitting between them. Looked up from germline, CDR1 is SQVTM and CDR2 is ANQGSEA. The CDR3 is 13 residues long. CDR3 sequence reads: CSVAGTFVSEQFF. The CDR3, as DNA: TGCAGCGTTGCGGGGACCTTTGTTAGTGAGCAGTTCTTC.

This clonotype was detected a few times. This chain links TRBV27 with TRBJ2-1, with a tentative D call TRBD1 (6 bases). The CDR3 sequence is 14 residues long. Germline CDR1 is MNHEY and CDR2 is SMNVEV (reference sequence). V shed 1 base and J shed 4 bases, with 8 bases lying between them. The CDR3 nucleotides read TGTGCCAGCAGTTTATTGGACAGATACAATGAGCAGTTCTTC. Protein: CASSLLDRYNEQFF.

Only a few counts were recorded for this clonotype. The chain has TRBV6-2 or TRBV6-3 and TRBJ2-5, with D possibly called TRBD1 or TRBD2 (5 bases each). The germline V gene encodes CDR1 MNHEY and CDR2 SVGEGT. With 2 bases removed from V and 11 bases from J, the gap between germline ends came to 18 bases. The CDR3 loop spans 14 amino acids. CDR3 sequence reads: CASSYGAEPWEQYF. DNA of the CDR3: TGTGCCAGCAGTTACGGGGCCGAACCCTGGGAGCAGTACTTC.

The CDR3 sequence is CASSYGGAATNEKLFF. The CDR3 coding sequence is TGTGCCAGCAGTTACGGGGGGGCAGCAACTAATGAAAAACTGTTTTTT. The chain joins TRBV6-5 to TRBJ1-4, with D perhaps matching TRBD1 (6 bases). The CDR3 contains 16 residues. Trimming left V 2 bases short and J 0 bases short, with 10 bases between. Germline-derived CDR1 and CDR2 are MNHEY and SVGAGI.

The chain links TRBV6-1 to TRBJ1-1, with TRBD1 as a possible D gene (5 bases). V lost 5 bases and J lost 9, with 13 bases in between. The CDR3 covers 12 residues. Germline CDR1 MNHNS, CDR2 SASEGT. CDR3 DNA sequence: TGTGCCAGCAGTAGGGACGTACGCCAAGCTTTCTTT. Amino acids: CASSRDVRQAFF.

The genes are TRBV4-1 and TRBJ2-1; 9 nucleotides align to TRBD2. The V segment lost 0 bases and the J segment 7 bases; nucleotides outside the gene matches: 7. Germline V gene sequence: CDR1 MGHRA, CDR2 YSYEKL. CDR3 length equals 16 residues. This CDR3 reads CASSQEGGRDRNEQFF. The CDR3, as DNA: TGCGCCAGCAGCCAAGAGGGCGGGAGGGATAGGAATGAGCAGTTCTTC.

This clonotype was observed a few times. The CDR3: CSVVGTAFNEQFF. CDR3 DNA sequence: TGCAGCGTTGTGGGGACAGCCTTCAATGAGCAGTTCTTC. The rearrangement uses TRBV29-1 and TRBJ2-1; 7 bases fit TRBD1. The germline V gene has CDR1 SQVTM and CDR2 ANQGSEA. With V trimmed by 4 bases and J by 6 bases, 6 bases remained unmatched. CDR3 length: 13 amino acids.

This chain connects TRBV4-1 to TRBJ2-1; D uncertain. CDR1 and CDR2 (germline): MGHRA, YSYEKL. CDR3 length: 14 residues. V was clipped by 0 bases and J by 3 bases, with 6 bases between them. DNA of the CDR3: TGCGCCAGCAGCCAAGAAAAAAGCTACAATGAGCAGTTCTTC. Encoded protein: CASSQEKSYNEQFF.

This clonotype was detected only once. This rearrangement joins TRBV20-1 to TRBJ2-5; D might be TRBD1 or TRBD2, each matching 5 bases. Trimming removed 5 bases from V and 1 base from J, with 8 bases in between. The germline gives CDR1 DFQATT, CDR2 SNEGSKA (reference sequence). The CDR3 spans 12 residues. DNA for the CDR3: TGCAGTGCTGACGGGGCCCAAGAGACCCAGTACTTC. Amino acid sequence: CSADGAQETQYF.

This clonotype was recorded once. V is TRBV20-1 and J is TRBJ2-3; 12 nucleotides line up with TRBD2. The V and J ends lost 2 bases and 3 bases, in that order; junction bases with no gene match: 9. The germline gives CDR1 DFQATT, CDR2 SNEGSKA (reference sequence). The CDR3 covers 17 residues. The CDR3, as DNA: TGCAGTGCTAGACGGGTACTAGCGGGGGGCCGTACAGATACGCAGTATTTT. It yields the protein CSARRVLAGGRTDTQYF.

The rearrangement joins TRBV10-3 to TRBJ2-3, with D perhaps TRBD1 or TRBD2 (5 bases each). Germline-derived CDR1 and CDR2 are ENHRY and SYGVKD. This CDR3 contains 12 residues. Trimming stripped 7 bases from V and 4 bases from J, with 9 bases between. The chain's CDR3 is CAIKGTPDTQYF. Here the CDR3 DNA reads TGTGCCATCAAAGGGACGCCAGATACGCAGTATTTT.

This chain uses TRBV5-1 with TRBJ1-1, with TRBD1 as a possible D gene (5 bases). The V gene's germline CDR1 is SGHRS and CDR2 YFSETQ. The V end was cut by 4 bases, the J end by 1 base, with 8 bases between. This CDR3 has 13 residues. This CDR3 is CASSAGPNTEAFF. In DNA, the CDR3 is TGCGCCAGCAGCGCGGGGCCGAACACTGAAGCTTTCTTT.

This clonotype was seen only once. The chain has TRBV7-8 and TRBJ2-7, with TRBD1 identical over 9 bases. The CDR3 totals 19 residues. The trim removed 5 bases at V and 4 bases at J, leaving 21 bases unmatched. The germline CDR1 and CDR2 sequences are SGHVS and FQNEAQ. This chain's CDR3 is CASSLNPGQGLYNLYEQYF. As DNA, the CDR3 is TGTGCCAGCAGCCTGAATCCGGGACAGGGCCTCTACAACTTATACGAGCAGTACTTC.